This T cell receptor beta chain was observed in a study of CD8 T cells in Susac syndrome. RNA in amounts of about 0.5 to 1 ug was reverse transcribed with random hexamers. immunoSEQ multiplex PCR amplified TCR beta CDR3 across 54 Vbeta, 13 Jbeta. TCRdb analysed the immunoSEQ multiplex PCR reads with MiXCR anew, one entry per CDR3 protein. Of about 290,000 distinct CDR3 sequences listed, around 85% are singletons. This clonotype appeared once. This TCR derives from a human donor with multiple sclerosis. Source material: CD8+ T cells from PBMCs.

The CDR3 DNA reads TGTGCCAGCAGTCTGCGTTTTTCCCAGGGAGCGGGGGGCCAAGAGACCCAGTACTTC. This codes for CASSLRFSQGAGGQETQYF. The V gene is TRBV28, the J gene TRBJ2-5, with 9 bases aligning to TRBD2. V lost 5 bases to trimming and J lost 1 base; unmatched junction nucleotides: 17. The CDR3 loop spans 19 amino acids. CDR1 MDHEN and CDR2 SYDVKM come from the germline V gene. The full variable domain, rest sourced from reference TRBV28 and TRBJ2-5, is DVKVTQSSRYLVKRTGEKVFLECVQDMDHENMFWYRQDPGLGLRLIYFSYDVKMKEKGDIPEGYSVSREKKERFSLILESASTNQTSMYLCASSLRFSQGAGGQETQYFGPGTRLLVL.